This T cell receptor (beta chain) came from a study of synovial regulatory T cells in juvenile arthritis. On this clone: Its antigen is unknown.

Study-level points and caveats: Largely private between patients, iaTreg TCR repertoires showed partial overlap with synovial Teff and blood CPL repertoires.

This CDR3 is built from 9 residues. Only the protein is available. Germline CDR1 and CDR2: MDHEN and SYDVKM. Clones were read by immunoSEQ multiplex PCR, and TCRdb kept only the in-frame ones, dropping some. This sample contains approximately 10,000 clones. The sequencing input was Treg cells from blood. The sample's subset: remaining (HLA-DR-negative) circulating blood Treg cells. The J gene is TRBJ2-7, the V gene TRBV28. The TCR originated in a donor younger than 30 with juvenile idiopathic arthritis. The CDR3 here is CASSFPLHF.